This entry lists 24 T cell receptor beta chains sequenced from one sample in a study of blood T cell repertoires in COVID-19. Only in-frame clones appear in the TCRdb table, and some are missing; sequencing was by immunoSEQ multiplex PCR. Of approximately 180,000 clones detected, approximately 85% appear once; the ten largest clones hold over 2.5%. Material: peripheral blood. The receptor set was obtained from a man aged 60 to 75 with acute or convalescent COVID-19.

The chain uses TRBV5-5 and TRBJ1-5; weak D call: TRBD1 (5 bases). This CDR3 spans 20 amino acids. V was clipped by 4 bases and J by 1 base, with 27 bases between them. From germline, CDR1 is SGHKS and CDR2 YYEKEE (reference sequence). CDR3 residues: CASSRGGDSNGGRSNQPQHF. The CDR3 bases are TGTGCCAGCAGCCGGGGGGGTGACTCAAACGGCGGACGGAGCAATCAGCCCCAGCATTTT.

The genes are TRBV19 and TRBJ2-3; unclear D gene. Germline values: CDR1 LNHDA, CDR2 SQIVND (reference sequence). The CDR3 is 14 amino acids. Between the trimmed V and J ends, which lost 1 base and 6 bases, there was a span of 11 bases. CDR3 sequence reads: CASSIGRLRDTQYF. CDR3 sequence (DNA): TGTGCCAGTAGTATAGGGAGACTCCGGGATACGCAGTATTTT.

This clone was counted a few times. CDR3: CASSLAGGQQEQYF. As DNA, the CDR3 is TGTGCCAGCAGCTTAGCAGGGGGCCAGCAAGAGCAGTACTTC. The V gene is TRBV7-9, the J gene TRBJ2-7; TRBD1 matches at 7 bases. V lost 0 bases and J lost 7; bases outside the gene matches: 6. The CDR3 has 14 residues. The V gene's germline CDR1 is SEHNR and CDR2 FQNEAQ (reference sequence).

V usage is TRBV4-3 and J usage is TRBJ2-1; tentatively, D is TRBD2 (5 bases). Germline loops: CDR1 LGHNA, CDR2 YSLEER. V lost 4 bases and J lost 4, with 23 bases in between. CDR3 length: 18 residues. The CDR3, as DNA: TGCGCCAGCAGCCCCCGCGGAGCCCTATTGGGAGAATACAATGAGCAGTTCTTC. Its protein is CASSPRGALLGEYNEQFF.

The rearrangement links TRBV9 to TRBJ2-1; 7 bases are shared with TRBD2. Losses at the gene ends were 2 bases for V and 6 bases for J; bases not matched to a gene: 8. Germline CDR1 SGDLS, CDR2 YYNGEE. CDR3 length: 15 residues. The CDR3 sequence is CASSVGTTAVNEQFF. The CDR3, as DNA: TGTGCCAGCAGCGTCGGGACTACGGCGGTCAATGAGCAGTTCTTC.

The chain couples TRBV19 to TRBJ1-5, with 10 bases lining up with TRBD1. The CDR3 sequence is 17 residues long. Germline loops: CDR1 LNHDA, CDR2 SQIVND (reference sequence). The J segment lost 1 base and the V segment lost 6 bases, leaving 9 bases of the junction unmatched. The CDR3 DNA is TGTGCCAGTAGCCTAAGGACAGGGGGTTTAAGCAATCAGCCCCAGCATTTT. It is translated as CASSLRTGGLSNQPQHF.

The rearrangement uses TRBV5-6 and TRBJ2-7; 7 nucleotides match TRBD1. The CDR3 consists of 16 residues. J gave up 2 bases and V 4 bases, and 12 bases lay outside the gene matches. The germline gives CDR1 SGHDT, CDR2 YYEEEE. The chain's CDR3 is CASSRGQMLATYEQYF. CDR3 bases: TGTGCCAGCAGCAGGGGACAGATGCTAGCCACCTACGAGCAGTACTTC.

The J gene is TRBJ2-1, the V gene TRBV27, with D unclear. Germline CDR1 MNHEY, CDR2 SMNVEV (reference sequence). The germline V and J ends were trimmed by 5 bases and 6 bases, with 8 bases remaining between them. CDR3 length: 12 residues. The CDR3 DNA is TGTGCCAGCAGTCCTAGACCCAATGAGCAGTTCTTC. Amino acid sequence: CASSPRPNEQFF.

V and J are TRBV3-1 (or the pseudogene TRBV3-2) and TRBJ2-1, with 10 positions matching TRBD1. Germline loops: CDR1 LGHDT, CDR2 YNNKEL (reference sequence). This CDR3 spans 15 amino acids. Trimming removed 2 bases from V and 7 bases from J; junction bases left unmatched: 5. CDR3 sequence reads: CASSQLWTGGNEQFF. The CDR3 coding sequence is TGTGCCAGCAGCCAACTATGGACAGGGGGGAATGAGCAGTTCTTC.

This chain links TRBV7-2 with TRBJ2-7; tentative D call: TRBD2 (5 bases). V lost 5 bases and J lost 2, with 16 bases in between. The CDR3 has 15 residues. CDR1 is SGHTA and CDR2 is FQGNSA in the germline V gene. The CDR3 sequence is CASSPGLTGTYEQYF. DNA for the CDR3: TGTGCCAGCAGCCCGGGCCTCACGGGGACCTACGAGCAGTACTTC.

The chain is built from TRBV7-6 and TRBJ2-7; 11 bases agree with TRBD2. Per germline, CDR1 SGHVS and CDR2 FNYEAQ. This CDR3 contains 16 residues. V gave up 4 bases and J gave up 4 bases; unmatched junction bases: 9. The CDR3 DNA reads as TGTGCCAGCAGCTCCCTTACTAGCGGGAGCAGGTACGAGCAGTACTTC. This sequence encodes CASSSLTSGSRYEQYF.

The genes are TRBV6-1 and TRBJ1-6, with D maybe TRBD1 (6 bases). The CDR3 covers 14 residues. The germline CDR1 and CDR2 sequences are MNHNS and SASEGT. V lost 2 bases and J lost 7, with 9 bases in between. CDR3 sequence (DNA): TGTGCCAGCAGTGAACTGCAGGGGAATTCACCCCTCCACTTT. This translates into CASSELQGNSPLHF.

This CDR3 is CASSYSGLDTDTQYF. In DNA form, the CDR3 reads TGTGCCAGCAGTTACTCGGGACTCGACACAGATACGCAGTATTTT. The chain uses TRBV6-5 and TRBJ2-3, with D tentatively TRBD2 (6 bases). The germline V gene encodes CDR1 MNHEY and CDR2 SVGAGI. Trimming took off 0 bases at V and 2 bases at J, with 9 bases between the two ends. CDR3 length: 15 residues.

This chain connects TRBV27 to TRBJ2-5, with 7 bases identical to TRBD1. The CDR3 has 14 residues. Germline lookup yields CDR1 MNHEY and CDR2 SMNVEV (reference sequence). With V trimmed by 5 bases and J by 2 bases, 5 bases remained unmatched. The CDR3 DNA reads TGTGCCAGCAGTGGGGGACAGACACAAGAGACCCAGTACTTC. It translates to CASSGGQTQETQYF.

V and J are TRBV24-1 and TRBJ2-5; 8 bases are shared with TRBD1. The V and J ends lost 1 base and 5 bases, in that order; junction bases with no gene match: 5. The CDR3 has 15 amino acids. Germline V gene data show CDR1 as KGHDR and CDR2 as SFDVKD. CDR3 residues: CATSDFTGGLETQYF. CDR3 DNA: TGTGCCACCAGTGATTTCACAGGGGGTCTGGAGACCCAGTACTTC.

The rearrangement uses TRBV3-1 (or the pseudogene TRBV3-2) and TRBJ2-2; D is ambiguous. Trimming removed 11 bases at V and 11 bases at J, with 21 bases between. The CDR3 extends over 13 amino acids. Germline CDR1 and CDR2: LGHDT and YNNKEL (reference sequence). CDR3 region: CACSLGANLELFF. In DNA form, the CDR3 reads TGTGCCTGTTCCTTAGGAGCGAATCTTGAGCTGTTTTTT.

The rearrangement joins TRBV9 to TRBJ1-5; the D is unclear. Deletions cut 0 bases from V and 5 bases from J, with 9 bases between. CDR1 and CDR2 from the germline V gene are SGDLS and YYNGEE. CDR3 length: 14 amino acids. CDR3 protein: CASSVEPTYQPQHF. CDR3 coding DNA: TGTGCCAGCAGCGTAGAACCAACTTATCAGCCCCAGCATTTT.

This clone was seen once. V gene TRBV7-8 combines with J gene TRBJ1-1; 7 nucleotides line up with TRBD1. This CDR3 has 16 amino acids. Losses at the gene ends were 1 base for V and 5 bases for J; bases not matched to a gene: 10. Germline V gives CDR1 SGHVS, CDR2 FQNEAQ. CDR3 nucleotides: TGTGCCAGCAGCTTAGGGGGCACAGGGGTTTGGACTGAAGCTTTCTTT. It yields the protein CASSLGGTGVWTEAFF.

The rearrangement links TRBV5-6 to TRBJ1-1; D ambiguous. The CDR3 is 12 residues long. CDR1 and CDR2 from the germline V gene are SGHDT and YYEEEE. V was shortened by 4 bases and J by 6 bases, with 10 bases between the two germline ends. The DNA of the CDR3 is TGTGCCAGCAGCGTGGGAAGCCCTGAAGCTTTCTTT. Protein: CASSVGSPEAFF.

The rearrangement uses TRBV9 and TRBJ2-7, with 7 nucleotides matching TRBD1. The CDR3 is 14 residues long. V dropped 0 bases and J dropped 7; count of bases not matched to a gene: 7. Germline V gene sequence: CDR1 SGDLS, CDR2 YYNGEE. DNA for the CDR3: TGTGCCAGCAGCGTAGACGGACAGGTCTTGGAGCAGTACTTC. This translates into CASSVDGQVLEQYF. The full variable domain, with the rest looked up from reference TRBV9 and TRBJ2-7, is DSGVTQTPKHLITATGQRVTLRCSPRSGDLSVYWYQQSLDQGLQFLIQYYNGEERAKGNILERFSAQQFPDLHSELNLSSLELGDSALYFCASSVDGQVLEQYFGPGTRLTVT.

The V gene is TRBV6-2 or TRBV6-3, the J gene TRBJ2-1; 9 bases agree with TRBD1. CDR3 size: 15 residues. V trimming: 4 bases; J trimming: 5 bases; junction bases outside the gene matches: 6. Per the germline V gene, CDR1 is MNHEY and CDR2 is SVGEGT. The CDR3 DNA is TGTGCCAGCAGTTCAGGGACAGGGAGGAACAATGAGCAGTTCTTC. It codes for CASSSGTGRNNEQFF.

The CDR3 protein is CASSASGQNYEQYF. CDR3 coding DNA: TGCGCCAGCAGTGCTAGCGGACAAAACTACGAGCAGTACTTC. This chain links TRBV5-1 with TRBJ2-7; 7 bases are a match to TRBD2. This CDR3 is built from 14 residues. Germline lookup yields CDR1 SGHRS and CDR2 YFSETQ. The V gene end was trimmed by 5 bases and the J gene end by 3 bases; junction bases not matched to a gene: 8. Variable domain in full (rest from reference TRBV5-1 and TRBJ2-7): KAGVTQTPRYLIKTRGQQVTLSCSPISGHRSVSWYQQTPGQGLQFLFEYFSETQRNKGNFPGRFSGRQFSNSRSEMNVSTLELGDSALYLCASSASGQNYEQYFGPGTRLTVT.

The chain links TRBV6-5 to TRBJ2-2, with 8 bases aligning to TRBD1. The CDR3 is 14 residues long. CDR1 MNHEY and CDR2 SVGAGI come from the germline V gene. The ends lost 6 bases at V and 6 bases at J; junction bases unmatched: 6. CDR3 loop: CASRPGGAPGELFF. CDR3 bases: TGTGCCAGCAGGCCAGGGGGCGCCCCCGGGGAGCTGTTTTTT.

V gene TRBV30 combines with J gene TRBJ2-5; a possible D gene is TRBD1 (6 bases). Between the trimmed V and J ends, which lost 3 bases and 0 bases, there was a span of 14 bases. CDR1 and CDR2 from the germline V gene are GTSNPN and SVGIG (reference sequence). This CDR3 has 15 amino acids. The CDR3: CAWRSGQNYQETQYF. In DNA, the CDR3 is TGTGCCTGGAGGAGCGGACAGAATTACCAAGAGACCCAGTACTTC.